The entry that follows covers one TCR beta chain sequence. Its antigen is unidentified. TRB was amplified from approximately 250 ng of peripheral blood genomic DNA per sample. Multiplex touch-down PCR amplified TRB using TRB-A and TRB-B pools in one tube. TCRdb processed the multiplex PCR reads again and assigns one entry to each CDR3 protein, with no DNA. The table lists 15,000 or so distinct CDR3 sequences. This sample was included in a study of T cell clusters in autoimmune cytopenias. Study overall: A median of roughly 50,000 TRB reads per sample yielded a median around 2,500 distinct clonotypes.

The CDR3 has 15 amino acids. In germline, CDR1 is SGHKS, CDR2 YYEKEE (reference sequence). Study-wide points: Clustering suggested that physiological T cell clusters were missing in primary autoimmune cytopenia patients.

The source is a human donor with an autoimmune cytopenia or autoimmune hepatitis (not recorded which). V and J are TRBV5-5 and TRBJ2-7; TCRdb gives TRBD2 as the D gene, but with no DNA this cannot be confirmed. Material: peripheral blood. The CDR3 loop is CASSLGAGGVYEQYF. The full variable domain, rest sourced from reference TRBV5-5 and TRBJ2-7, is DAGVTQSPTHLIKTRGQQVTLRCSPISGHKSVSWYQQVLGQGPQFIFQYYEKEERGRGNFPDRFSARQFPNYSSELNVNALLLGDSALYLCASSLGAGGVYEQYFGPGTRLTVT.